The 14 T cell receptor beta chains below come from one sample, sequenced in a study of human T cells and chemical hapten exposure. TCRdb reanalysed the RACE reads using MiXCR and keeps one entry per CDR3 protein. The sample carries some 94,000 distinct CDR3 sequences, around 11% recorded once. Time point given: patch test 1, 2 weeks after DPC sensitization. Noted treatment: therapeutic diphenylcyclopropenone sensitization with weekly scalp DPC. The sample consisted of whole blood, taken in connection with sensitization to the hapten diphenylcyclopropenone (DPC). These receptors came from a woman aged 40 to 49 with alopecia areata. Some clones in this sample may be carry-over from other donors' samples.

The V and J genes are TRBV20-1 and TRBJ1-1; 7 positions match TRBD1. J gave up 0 bases and V 3 bases, and 1 base lay outside the gene matches. Per the germline V gene, CDR1 is DFQATT and CDR2 is SNEGSKA (reference sequence). This CDR3 spans 13 amino acids. CDR3 loop: CSARGQLNTEAFF. For the CDR3, the DNA is TGCAGTGCTAGGGGACAGTTGAACACTGAAGCTTTCTTT.

This clonotype was seen a few times. The V call is TRBV6-5, the J call TRBJ2-5; D is undetermined. Trimming cost V 2 bases and J 4 bases, with 11 bases left between them. The germline V gene has CDR1 MNHEY and CDR2 SVGAGI. The CDR3 is 14 amino acids. The CDR3 DNA is TGTGCCAGCAGTTACGGATCCGTTCGAGAGACCCAGTACTTC. This sequence encodes CASSYGSVRETQYF.

The V gene is TRBV7-9, the J gene TRBJ2-4, with unresolved D. The length of the CDR3 is 17 residues. Germline-derived CDR1 and CDR2 are SEHNR and FQNEAQ (reference sequence). The ends were cut back, 5 bases at V and 0 bases at J, with 17 bases in the middle. CDR3 sequence: CASSERQGSLAKNIQYF. Here the CDR3 DNA reads TGTGCCAGCAGCGAAAGACAAGGGTCACTAGCCAAAAACATTCAGTACTTC.

This sequence joins TRBV27 and TRBJ2-7, with a tentative D call TRBD1 (5 bases). The V end lost 5 bases, the J end lost 0 bases, and 11 bases lay between the germline ends. The CDR3 spans 14 residues. Germline CDR1 and CDR2: MNHEY and SMNVEV (reference sequence). The CDR3 DNA sequence: TGTGCCAGCAGTCCCCTTGACAGCTCCTACGAGCAGTACTTC. Encoded protein: CASSPLDSSYEQYF.

J is TRBJ1-5 and V is TRBV20-1; tentatively, D is TRBD1 (5 bases). V was pared by 0 bases and J by 4 bases, with 7 bases between. Germline V gives CDR1 DFQATT, CDR2 SNEGSKA (reference sequence). CDR3 length: 13 amino acids. CDR3 in amino acids: CSARDQGNQPQHF. CDR3 DNA sequence: TGCAGTGCTAGAGATCAGGGAAATCAGCCCCAGCATTTT.

The table lists this clonotype with many counts. The chain couples TRBV5-1 to TRBJ2-5; perhaps D is TRBD1 or TRBD2 (6 bases each). With 4 bases removed from V and 2 bases from J, the gap between germline ends came to 21 bases. The CDR3 has 17 residues. From germline, CDR1 is SGHRS and CDR2 YFSETQ. The CDR3 loop reads CASSPTAGGAGQETQYF. CDR3 DNA: TGCGCCAGCAGCCCCACAGCCGGGGGCGCGGGGCAAGAGACCCAGTACTTC.

The V gene is TRBV13, the J gene TRBJ2-2; 13 nucleotides align to TRBD2. Germline lookup yields CDR1 PRHDT and CDR2 FYEKMQ (reference sequence). The V and J ends lost 0 bases and 3 bases, in that order; junction bases with no gene match: 7. CDR3 length equals 19 residues. The CDR3 nucleotides are TGTGCCAGCAGCTTAGGACTAGCGGGAGGGATGGAGTACACCGGGGAGCTGTTTTTT. Protein product: CASSLGLAGGMEYTGELFF.

This clonotype appeared a few times. The rearrangement links TRBV28 to TRBJ2-4, with TRBD1 as a possible D gene (5 bases). The CDR3 spans 14 residues. The germline V gene has CDR1 MDHEN and CDR2 SYDVKM. V was shortened by 8 bases and J by 2 bases, with 13 bases between the two germline ends. CDR3: CASLDQGTKNIQYF. The CDR3 coding sequence is TGTGCCAGCCTCGACCAGGGAACCAAAAACATTCAGTACTTC.

V and J are TRBV9 and TRBJ2-7; 13 bases are shared with TRBD2. CDR3 length: 18 amino acids. Germline V gives CDR1 SGDLS, CDR2 YYNGEE. The ends lost 2 bases at V and 4 bases at J; junction bases unmatched: 12. CDR3 coding DNA: TGTGCCAGCAGCGTCCGCCGGACTAGCGGGAGTAAGGGGTACGAGCAGTACTTC. Its protein is CASSVRRTSGSKGYEQYF.

This clonotype was recorded many times. The rearrangement links TRBV6-2 or TRBV6-3 to TRBJ1-4; TRBD1 is a possible D gene (5 bases). Trimming removed 6 bases from V and 8 bases from J, with 22 bases in between. Germline loops: CDR1 MNHEY, CDR2 SVGEGT. This CDR3 is built from 16 residues. In DNA form, the CDR3 reads TGTGCCAGCAGCTATGGGACGGGACGCACTCGGGAAAAACTGTTTTTT. Translated: CASSYGTGRTREKLFF.

This clonotype was detected only a few times. The rearrangement uses TRBV3-1 and TRBJ2-1; 9 nucleotides line up with TRBD2. V lost 0 bases and J lost 4; bases outside the gene matches: 4. The CDR3 is 16 amino acids. Germline CDR1 reads LGHDT; CDR2 reads YNNKEL (reference sequence). In nucleotides, the CDR3 is TGTGCCAGCAGCCAAGATCCGGGACTAGCATACAATGAGCAGTTCTTC. Its protein product is CASSQDPGLAYNEQFF.

This clonotype has just a few counts. This rearrangement joins TRBV6-2 or TRBV6-3 to TRBJ2-1; D not resolved. The CDR3 is 14 residues long. V was clipped by 6 bases and J by 0 bases, with 9 bases between them. Germline CDR1 reads MNHEY; CDR2 reads SVGEGT. The CDR3 DNA is TGTGCCAGCAGAACCCTTGGCTCCTACAATGAGCAGTTCTTC. It yields the protein CASRTLGSYNEQFF.

This clonotype appeared a few times. The junction shows a germline mismatch at one end, possibly a read error. CDR3 in DNA: TGTGCCAGCAGTAACCGTAGGGGGGAGCTGTACTTC. Its protein is CASSNRRGELYF. The rearrangement joins TRBV28 to TRBJ2-7; the D gene could be TRBD1 or TRBD2 (6 bases each). CDR1 and CDR2 (germline): MDHEN, SYDVKM. This CDR3 has 12 residues.

The chain carries TRBV6-4 and TRBJ2-2, with a weak D call TRBD2 (6 bases). Germline CDR1 is MRHNA and CDR2 is SNTAGT. This CDR3 is built from 15 residues. Deletions cut 4 bases from V and 5 bases from J, with 14 bases between. The CDR3 DNA reads as TGTGCCAGCAGTGCAGAGGAGGGAGTTACCGGGGAGCTGTTTTTT. Encoded protein: CASSAEEGVTGELFF.